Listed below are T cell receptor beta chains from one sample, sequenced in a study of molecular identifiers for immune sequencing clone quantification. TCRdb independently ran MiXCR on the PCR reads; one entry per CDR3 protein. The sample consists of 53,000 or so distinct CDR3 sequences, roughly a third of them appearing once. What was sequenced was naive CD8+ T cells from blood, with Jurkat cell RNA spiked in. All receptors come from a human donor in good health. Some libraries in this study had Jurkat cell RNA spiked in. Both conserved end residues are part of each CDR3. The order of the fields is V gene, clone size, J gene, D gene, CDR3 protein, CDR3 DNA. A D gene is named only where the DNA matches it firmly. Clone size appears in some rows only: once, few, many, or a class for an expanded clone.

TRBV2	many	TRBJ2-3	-	CANRTATSTDTQYF	TGTGCCAACAGGACAGCAACTAGCACAGATACGCAGTATTTT
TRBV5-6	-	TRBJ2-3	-	CASSAYRADTQYF	TGTGCCAGCAGCGCATACAGGGCAGATACGCAGTATTTT
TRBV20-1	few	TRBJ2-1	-	CSANGDTWRASEQFF	TGCAGTGCTAATGGTGATACTTGGCGGGCAAGTGAGCAGTTCTTC
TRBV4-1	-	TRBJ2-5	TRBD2	CASSQDWLAGPGQETQYF	TGCGCCAGCAGCCAAGATTGGCTAGCGGGACCGGGTCAAGAGACCCAGTACTTC
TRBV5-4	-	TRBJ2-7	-	CASSLGHADGEQYF	TGTGCCAGCAGCTTGGGCCACGCCGATGGCGAGCAGTACTTC
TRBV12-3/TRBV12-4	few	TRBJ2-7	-	CASSFVLEGGMGEQYF	TGTGCCAGCAGTTTTGTCCTAGAGGGTGGGATGGGCGAGCAGTACTTC
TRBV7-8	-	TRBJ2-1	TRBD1	CASSSNRDRIYNEQFF	TGTGCCAGCAGCTCTAACCGGGACAGGATTTACAATGAGCAGTTCTTC
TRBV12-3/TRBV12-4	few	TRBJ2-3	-	CASSWGGRRSSTDTQYF	TGTGCCAGCAGCTGGGGGGGCAGGCGATCAAGCACAGATACGCAGTATTTT
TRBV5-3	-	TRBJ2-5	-	CASSPPPQGRQETQYF	TGTGCCAGCAGCCCCCCTCCTCAGGGGAGGCAAGAGACCCAGTACTTC
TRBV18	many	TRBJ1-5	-	CATRGAFNQPQHF	TGTGCCACCCGCGGGGCCTTCAATCAGCCCCAGCATTTT
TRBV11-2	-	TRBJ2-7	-	CASSLPATLTYEQYF	TGTGCCAGCAGCTTACCTGCTACTCTCACCTACGAGCAGTACTTC
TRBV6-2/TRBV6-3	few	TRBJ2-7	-	CASSYRASYEQYF	TGTGCCAGCAGTTACAGGGCATCCTACGAGCAGTACTTC
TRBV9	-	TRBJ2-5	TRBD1	CASSEGQGPTVVF	TGTGCCAGCAGCGAGGGACAGGGGCCAACGGTAGTCTTC
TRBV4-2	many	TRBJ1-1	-	CASSPAESVITEAFF	TGTGCCAGCAGCCCGGCGGAGTCGGTAATTACTGAAGCTTTCTTT
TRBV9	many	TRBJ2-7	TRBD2	CASSVGPWTSGYEQYF	TGTGCCAGCAGCGTAGGCCCTTGGACTAGCGGCTACGAGCAGTACTTC
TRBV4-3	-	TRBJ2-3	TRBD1	CASSRDRALADTQYF	TGCGCCAGCAGCCGAGACAGGGCGTTAGCAGATACGCAGTATTTT
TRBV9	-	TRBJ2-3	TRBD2	CASSVDGTSATDTQYF	TGTGCCAGCAGCGTAGACGGGACTAGCGCCACAGATACGCAGTATTTT
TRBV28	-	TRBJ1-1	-	CATPSRGTQNTEAFF	TGTGCCACCCCCTCTAGGGGGACTCAGAACACTGAAGCTTTCTTT
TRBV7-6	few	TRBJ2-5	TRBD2	CASSSHSGRGETQYF	TGTGCCAGCAGCTCCCATAGCGGGAGAGGGGAGACCCAGTACTTC
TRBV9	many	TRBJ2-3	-	CASSGDTDTQYF	TGTGCCAGCAGCGGAGACACAGATACGCAGTATTTT
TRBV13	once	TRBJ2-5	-	CASSAGTLETQYF	TGTGCCAGCAGCGCCGGGACACTGGAGACCCAGTACTTC
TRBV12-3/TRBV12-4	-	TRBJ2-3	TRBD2	CASSPRLAVTDTQYF	TGTGCCAGCAGTCCCCGACTAGCGGTCACAGATACGCAGTATTTT
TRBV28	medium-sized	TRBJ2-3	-	CASSFLSTDTQYF	TGTGCCAGCAGTTTCCTCAGCACAGATACGCAGTATTTT
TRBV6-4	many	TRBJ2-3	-	CASSDSLQAGTQYF	TGTGCCAGCAGTGACTCTTTGCAGGCCGGTACGCAGTATTTT
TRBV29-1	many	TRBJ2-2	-	CSVVQGGTGELFF	TGCAGCGTAGTGCAGGGGGGCACCGGGGAGCTGTTTTTT
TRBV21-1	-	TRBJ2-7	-	CASSSPGRSYEQYF	TGTGCCAGCAGCTCACCGGGCCGCTCCTACGAGCAGTACTTC
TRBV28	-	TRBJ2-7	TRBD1	CASRTGGVSYEQYF	TGTGCCAGCAGGACAGGGGGCGTCTCCTACGAGCAGTACTTC
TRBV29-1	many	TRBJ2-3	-	CSVDLPESTDTQYF	TGCAGCGTTGATCTCCCGGAGAGCACAGATACGCAGTATTTT
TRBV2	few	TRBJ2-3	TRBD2	CASSPGLVGTDTQYF	TGTGCCAGCAGCCCAGGACTAGTTGGCACAGATACGCAGTATTTT
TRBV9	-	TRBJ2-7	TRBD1	CASSVGDRALYEQYF	TGTGCCAGCAGCGTAGGCGACAGGGCCCTCTACGAGCAGTACTTC
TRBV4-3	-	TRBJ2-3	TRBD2	CASSQLAGGTDSQYF	TGCGCCAGCAGCCAACTAGCGGGAGGCACAGATTCGCAGTATTTT
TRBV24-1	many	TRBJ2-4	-	CATSDFAATGPQEVKNIQYF	TGTGCCACCAGTGATTTTGCAGCAACCGGGCCCCAAGAGGTCAAAAACATTCAGTACTTC
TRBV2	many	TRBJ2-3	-	CASTPGWPSDWGNTQYF	TGTGCCAGCACCCCCGGGTGGCCTAGCGATTGGGGGAATACGCAGTATTTT
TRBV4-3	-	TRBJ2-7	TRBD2	CASSPKLAGGPTPGEQYF	TGCGCCAGCAGCCCCAAACTAGCGGGAGGGCCAACGCCGGGCGAGCAGTACTTC
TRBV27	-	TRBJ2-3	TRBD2	CASSFGLAGPDTQYF	TGTGCCAGCAGTTTTGGGCTAGCGGGACCGGATACGCAGTATTTT
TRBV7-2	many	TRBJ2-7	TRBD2	CASSAGLARTYEQYF	TGTGCCAGCAGCGCCGGACTAGCGAGAACCTACGAGCAGTACTTC